The TCR beta chain described here comes from a study of CD8 T cells in ankylosing spondylitis. Findings and caveats of the study: Earlier work had already found some motif variants in reactive arthritis synovial fluid and blood. Disease-associated clones were reportedly significantly overrepresented in matched ankylosing spondylitis synovial fluid.

One entry per CDR3 protein results from TCRdb running MiXCR on the 5' RACE reads. The sample has around 300,000 distinct CDR3 sequences, roughly 14% seen once. The germline CDR1 and CDR2 sequences are SGHRS and YFSETQ. V was pared by 2 bases and J by 0 bases, with 9 bases between. This CDR3 region has 14 residues. This clonotype was recorded many times. The antigen remains undetermined. The TCR originated in a male donor with ankylosing spondylitis or in good health (not recorded which). The sequenced sample consisted of blood, either unsorted or a sorted T cell fraction (not recorded which). The genes are TRBV5-1 and TRBJ2-7; the D gene could be TRBD1 or TRBD2 (5 bases each). This CDR3 reads CASSFGTASYEQYF. The CDR3 nucleotides read TGCGCCAGCAGCTTTGGGACGGCCTCCTACGAGCAGTACTTC.